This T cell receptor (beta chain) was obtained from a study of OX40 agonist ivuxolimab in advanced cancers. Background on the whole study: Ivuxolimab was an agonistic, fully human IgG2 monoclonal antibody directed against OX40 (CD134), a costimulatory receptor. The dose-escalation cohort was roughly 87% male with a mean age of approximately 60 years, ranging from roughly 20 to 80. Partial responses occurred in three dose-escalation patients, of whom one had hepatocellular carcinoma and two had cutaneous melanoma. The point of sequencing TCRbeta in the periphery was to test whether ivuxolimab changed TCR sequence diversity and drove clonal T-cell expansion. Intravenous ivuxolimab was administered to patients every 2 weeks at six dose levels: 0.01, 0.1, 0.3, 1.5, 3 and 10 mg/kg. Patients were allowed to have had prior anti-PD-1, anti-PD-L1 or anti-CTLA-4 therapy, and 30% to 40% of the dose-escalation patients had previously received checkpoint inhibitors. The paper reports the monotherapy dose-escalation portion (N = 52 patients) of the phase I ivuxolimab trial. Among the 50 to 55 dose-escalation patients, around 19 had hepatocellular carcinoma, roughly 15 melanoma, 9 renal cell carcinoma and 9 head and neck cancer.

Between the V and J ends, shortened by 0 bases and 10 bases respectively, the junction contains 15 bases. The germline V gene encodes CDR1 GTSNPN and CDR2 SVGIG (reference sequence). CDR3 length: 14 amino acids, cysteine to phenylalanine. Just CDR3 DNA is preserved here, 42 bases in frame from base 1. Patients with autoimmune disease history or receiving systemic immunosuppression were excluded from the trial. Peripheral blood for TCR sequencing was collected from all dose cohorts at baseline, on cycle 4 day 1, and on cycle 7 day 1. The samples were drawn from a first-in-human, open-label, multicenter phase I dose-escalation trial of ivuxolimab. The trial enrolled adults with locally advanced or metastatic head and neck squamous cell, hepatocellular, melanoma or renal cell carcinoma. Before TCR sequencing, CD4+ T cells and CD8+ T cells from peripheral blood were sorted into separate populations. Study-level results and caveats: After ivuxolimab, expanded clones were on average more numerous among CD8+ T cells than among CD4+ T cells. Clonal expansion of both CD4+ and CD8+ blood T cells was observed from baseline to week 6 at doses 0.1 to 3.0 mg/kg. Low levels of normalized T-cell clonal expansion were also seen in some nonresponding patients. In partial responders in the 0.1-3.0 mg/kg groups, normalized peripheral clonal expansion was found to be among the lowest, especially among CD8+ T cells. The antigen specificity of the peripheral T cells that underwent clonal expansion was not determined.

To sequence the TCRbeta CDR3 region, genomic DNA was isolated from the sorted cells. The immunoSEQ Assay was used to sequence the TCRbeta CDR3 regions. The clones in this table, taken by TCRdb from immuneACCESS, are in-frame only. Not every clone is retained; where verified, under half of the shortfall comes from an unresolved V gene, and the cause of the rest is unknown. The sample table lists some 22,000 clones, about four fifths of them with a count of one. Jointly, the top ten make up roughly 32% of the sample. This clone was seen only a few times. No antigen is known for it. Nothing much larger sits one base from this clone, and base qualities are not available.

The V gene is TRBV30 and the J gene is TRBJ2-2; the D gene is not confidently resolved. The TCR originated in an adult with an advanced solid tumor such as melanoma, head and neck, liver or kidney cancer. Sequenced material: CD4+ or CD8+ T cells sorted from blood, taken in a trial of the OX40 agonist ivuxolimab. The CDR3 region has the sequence CAWSVGQLTTELFF. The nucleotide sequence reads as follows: TGTGCCTGGAGTGTTGGGCAGCTTACTACGGAGCTGTTTTTT.